This passage covers 20 T cell receptor beta chains from one sample sequenced in a study of response to subunit inactivated influenza vaccine. TCRdb ran MiXCR on the RT-PCR reads and lists one entry per CDR3 protein. The sample carries over 400,000 distinct CDR3 sequences, under 15% recorded once. The starting material was PBMCs from blood, obtained about 6 weeks after vaccination. The origin of the receptors is a man between 50 and 59 years old who received an inactivated influenza vaccine.

Many counts were recorded for this clonotype. The V gene is TRBV9, the J gene TRBJ2-2; D call uncertain. V shed 0 bases and J shed 3 bases, with 6 bases lying between them. Looked up from germline, CDR1 is SGDLS and CDR2 is YYNGEE. The CDR3 runs to 14 residues. The CDR3 DNA reads as TGTGCCAGCAGCGTAGATCCTTACACCGGGGAGCTGTTTTTT. It specifies CASSVDPYTGELFF. The whole variable domain, remainder taken from reference TRBV9 and TRBJ2-2, is DSGVTQTPKHLITATGQRVTLRCSPRSGDLSVYWYQQSLDQGLQFLIQYYNGEERAKGNILERFSAQQFPDLHSELNLSSLELGDSALYFCASSVDPYTGELFFGEGSRLTVL.

This clonotype came up a few times. The chain carries TRBV5-1 and TRBJ2-5; the D call may be TRBD1 or TRBD2 (5 bases each). The CDR3 is made up of 14 amino acids. CDR1 is SGHRS, CDR2 YFSETQ, per germline. V was clipped by 4 bases and J by 1 base, with 11 bases between them. CDR3 sequence: CASSQGVAQETQYF. The DNA of the CDR3 is TGCGCCAGCAGCCAGGGAGTTGCCCAAGAGACCCAGTACTTC.

This clonotype occurred a few times. This chain uses TRBV7-3 with TRBJ2-1; 8 bases map to TRBD2. The germline V gene has CDR1 SGHTA and CDR2 FQGTGA. The length of the CDR3 is 16 residues. J gave up 5 bases and V 1 base, and 7 bases lay outside the gene matches. CDR3 region: CASSLIAGRANNEQFF. The DNA of the CDR3 is TGTGCCAGCAGCTTAATTGCCGGGAGGGCCAACAATGAGCAGTTCTTC.

This clonotype was seen only a few times. The chain carries TRBV4-2 and TRBJ2-7; no clear D. The CDR3 covers 15 residues. V gave up 1 base and J gave up 0 bases, with 10 bases separating them. CDR1 and CDR2 (germline): LGHNA, YNFKEQ. CDR3 sequence reads: CASSQVPVASYEQYF. CDR3 DNA sequence: TGTGCCAGCAGCCAAGTGCCGGTTGCCTCCTACGAGCAGTACTTC.

This clonotype was recorded a few times. CDR3 protein: CASSQDQGLGWEQYF. The CDR3 nucleotides read TGCGCCAGCAGCCAAGATCAGGGTCTCGGGTGGGAGCAGTACTTC. The chain joins TRBV4-1 to TRBJ2-7, with D perhaps matching TRBD1 (5 bases). The germline V gene encodes CDR1 MGHRA and CDR2 YSYEKL. With 0 bases removed from V and 7 bases from J, the gap between germline ends came to 16 bases. This CDR3 is 15 amino acids long.

The chain links TRBV7-9 to TRBJ1-2; 9 bases are shared with TRBD1. Trimming cost V 4 bases and J 5 bases; bases outside gene matches: 11. The length of the CDR3 is 16 residues. Germline V gene data show CDR1 as SEHNR and CDR2 as FQNEAQ (reference sequence). DNA of the CDR3: TGTGCCAGCAGCTCTCGACAGGGGGACTACCTGTATGGCTACACCTTC. This gives the protein CASSSRQGDYLYGYTF.

This clonotype showed up just a few times. The chain employs TRBV20-1 and TRBJ2-7; D possibly uses TRBD1 or TRBD2 (5 bases each). Per germline, CDR1 DFQATT and CDR2 SNEGSKA (reference sequence). Trimming pared 0 bases from V and 6 bases from J, leaving 21 bases between. This CDR3 is built from 16 residues. CDR3 in amino acids: CSARDLGTARWSEQYF. The CDR3 region has the DNA TGCAGTGCTAGAGATCTCGGGACGGCACGATGGAGCGAGCAGTACTTC.

This rearrangement joins TRBV7-9 to TRBJ1-1, with a possible D match to TRBD1 (6 bases). Trimming cost V 2 bases and J 4 bases, with 11 bases left between them. The germline gives CDR1 SEHNR, CDR2 FQNEAQ (reference sequence). There are 14 residues in the CDR3. In DNA form, the CDR3 reads TGTGCCAGCAGCTTACAGGGGTTTGGCACTGAAGCTTTCTTT. Translated: CASSLQGFGTEAFF.

This sequence joins TRBV7-3 and TRBJ2-1; 8 bases line up with TRBD2. The germline CDR1 and CDR2 sequences are SGHTA and FQGTGA. The CDR3 is 14 amino acids. Losses at the gene ends were 5 bases for V and 8 bases for J; bases not matched to a gene: 8. The CDR3 DNA reads as TGTGCCAGCAGCCTAGGGACTAGTACCGATGAGCAGTTCTTC. This encodes CASSLGTSTDEQFF.

This clonotype came up many times. The genes are TRBV18 and TRBJ2-7; D is unclear. This CDR3 has 13 amino acids. The germline CDR1 and CDR2 sequences are KGHSH and LQKENI. V was cut by 4 bases and J by 5 bases, with 12 bases left in between. CDR3 sequence reads: CASSLGSKDEQYF. CDR3 DNA: TGTGCCAGCTCACTCGGCAGCAAGGACGAGCAGTACTTC.

This clonotype showed up many times. This chain joins TRBV20-1 and TRBJ2-3; D possibly corresponds to TRBD1 (5 bases). V shed 0 bases and J shed 2 bases, with 15 bases lying between them. Germline V gene sequence: CDR1 DFQATT, CDR2 SNEGSKA (reference sequence). The CDR3 runs to 16 residues. The CDR3 DNA reads as TGCAGTGCTAGAGATCTTGTCAAGGGGTACACAGATACGCAGTATTTT. Protein product: CSARDLVKGYTDTQYF.

The rearrangement uses TRBV29-1 and TRBJ2-1; 7 nucleotides agree with TRBD2. Germline V lookup: CDR1 SQVTM, CDR2 ANQGSEA. The CDR3 covers 14 residues. V lost 7 bases, J lost 0 bases, and 6 bases stayed unmatched. For the CDR3, the DNA is TGCAGCGCGGCAGGCGGGAGCTCCTACAATGAGCAGTTCTTC. Its translation is CSAAGGSSYNEQFF.

This clonotype was recorded many times. J is TRBJ1-5 and V is TRBV6-2 or TRBV6-3; D is undetermined. This CDR3 has 19 amino acids. Trimming removed 1 base at V and 3 bases at J, with 22 bases between. Germline loops: CDR1 MNHEY, CDR2 SVGEGT. The CDR3 here is CASSYLLAQAAVNNQPQHF. In nucleotides, the CDR3 is TGTGCCAGCAGTTACTTATTAGCGCAGGCAGCGGTTAACAATCAGCCCCAGCATTTT.

The rearrangement uses TRBV11-2 and TRBJ2-7; D ambiguous. The CDR3 is 14 amino acids. The V end lost 7 bases, the J end lost 2 bases, and 15 bases lay between the germline ends. Germline CDR1 reads SGHAT; CDR2 reads FQNNGV. CDR3 nucleotides: TGTGCCAGCACCCTTGGCGCGGTAACCTACGAGCAGTACTTC. It specifies CASTLGAVTYEQYF.

This clonotype was seen repeatedly, ten times or more. The chain recombines TRBV4-2 with TRBJ2-3; D may be TRBD2 (7 bases). CDR1 is LGHNA and CDR2 is YNFKEQ in the germline V gene. The length of the CDR3 is 20 residues. The V gene lost 0 bases and the J gene lost 0 bases, with 22 bases spanning the gap. The CDR3 DNA reads as TGTGCCAGCAGCCAAGATCGGTTCACCGGGGGGCATGCTAGCACAGATACGCAGTATTTT. Encoded protein: CASSQDRFTGGHASTDTQYF.

This clonotype was detected many times. J is TRBJ2-1 and V is TRBV20-1, with D unresolved. The CDR3 has 16 amino acids. From germline, CDR1 is DFQATT and CDR2 SNEGSKA (reference sequence). The V end was cut by 0 bases, the J end by 0 bases, with 12 bases between. The CDR3 protein is CSARDTEMSSYNEQFF. In DNA form, the CDR3 reads TGCAGTGCTAGAGATACGGAAATGAGCTCCTACAATGAGCAGTTCTTC.

The V call is TRBV20-1, the J call TRBJ2-5; TRBD1 is a possible D gene (6 bases). The germline V gene has CDR1 DFQATT and CDR2 SNEGSKA (reference sequence). Deletions cut 0 bases from V and 5 bases from J, with 19 bases between. The CDR3 has 16 amino acids. In DNA form, the CDR3 reads TGCAGTGCTAGAGATAGCAGGGGATCCTTCGGGGAGACCCAGTACTTC. Its translation is CSARDSRGSFGETQYF.

This clonotype was detected many times. The rearrangement joins TRBV20-1 to TRBJ2-2; 9 bases map to TRBD2. V lost 6 bases and J lost 8; bases outside the gene matches: 7. The CDR3 loop spans 13 amino acids. Germline-derived CDR1 and CDR2 are DFQATT and SNEGSKA (reference sequence). The DNA of the CDR3 is TGCAGTGCAGAGCGGGAGGCGGGGGGGGAGCTGTTTTTT. It encodes CSAEREAGGELFF.

J is TRBJ1-1 and V is TRBV20-1, with TRBD1 matching 8 bases. The CDR3 has 15 amino acids. The ends lost 5 bases at V and 7 bases at J; junction bases unmatched: 15. Germline V gene lookup returns CDR1 DFQATT and CDR2 SNEGSKA (reference sequence). The CDR3 here is CSALTGDLGKLEAFF. The CDR3 coding sequence is TGCAGTGCTCTGACAGGGGACCTCGGAAAGCTTGAAGCTTTCTTT.

The rearrangement uses TRBV12-3 or TRBV12-4 and TRBJ1-5; 8 bases are shared with TRBD1. Unmatched junction bases numbered 8, after V lost 6 bases and J lost 4 bases. This CDR3 has 15 amino acids. Here the CDR3 DNA reads TGTGCCAGCAGACCCGGGACAGGTCGGAATCAGCCCCAGCATTTT. The encoded protein is CASRPGTGRNQPQHF.